Each of the 19 T cell receptor beta chains below was sequenced from the same sample in a study of blood T cells in healthy people across ages (dated by TCRdb to 2015 to 2017). To prepare the library, 5' RACE was applied. The sequencer was an Illumina HiSeq 2500. A second PCR of about 7 to 12 cycles was run with a J-beta primer mix and a sample-barcoded 5' primer. TCRdb applied fastp at Q25 and MiXCR to the public reads, then kept only in-frame beta chains. For every CDR3 protein sequence, its rows merge into one entry that carries the most common genes and DNA. Across this sample there are approximately 800,000 distinct CDR3 sequences, with 40% to 65% seen only once. Roughly 37% of the sample is taken by the ten largest. The specimen was blood. These receptors were obtained from an elderly man in good health.

J is TRBJ2-6 and V is TRBV7-3; D unclear. In germline, CDR1 is SGHTA, CDR2 FQGTGA. The V end lost 2 bases, the J end lost 0 bases, and 11 bases lay between the germline ends. CDR3 size: 17 residues. The CDR3 nucleotides are TGTGCCAGCAGCTTATACGGGCATCTCTCTGGGGCCAACGTCCTGACTTTC. Translating gives CASSLYGHLSGANVLTF.

This chain joins TRBV20-1 and TRBJ2-5, with D perhaps given as TRBD1 or TRBD2 (5 bases each). Per the germline V gene, CDR1 is DFQATT and CDR2 is SNEGSKA (reference sequence). Trimming removed 5 bases from V and 1 base from J, with 11 bases in between. The CDR3 spans 13 residues. CDR3 bases: TGCAGTGCTGGGACGGCGAGCCAAGAGACCCAGTACTTC. Protein product: CSAGTASQETQYF.

The J gene is TRBJ1-5, the V gene TRBV6-5; D may be TRBD1 (5 bases). There are 16 residues in the CDR3. Looked up from germline, CDR1 is MNHEY and CDR2 is SVGAGI. V lost 6 bases to trimming and J lost 1 base, with 16 bases between them. In nucleotides, the CDR3 is TGTGCCAGCAGCAGAACGGGGACGGCGAGCAATCAGCCCCAGCATTTT. Its protein product is CASSRTGTASNQPQHF.

The count of this clonotype is one. The chain uses TRBV9 and TRBJ1-5; D is unresolved. Trimming took off 6 bases at V and 3 bases at J, with 16 bases between the two ends. From germline, CDR1 is SGDLS and CDR2 YYNGEE. This CDR3 is 15 amino acids long. The CDR3 bases are TGTGCCAGCACCGTCGGCCCTGAACCCAATCAGCCCCAGCATTTT. This encodes CASTVGPEPNQPQHF. Full variable domain (outside the CDR3, taken from reference TRBV9 and TRBJ1-5): DSGVTQTPKHLITATGQRVTLRCSPRSGDLSVYWYQQSLDQGLQFLIQYYNGEERAKGNILERFSAQQFPDLHSELNLSSLELGDSALYFCASTVGPEPNQPQHFGDGTRLSIL.

This rearrangement joins TRBV10-3 to TRBJ2-1, with D unclear. This CDR3 has 13 residues. CDR1 ENHRY and CDR2 SYGVKD come from the germline V gene. V lost 3 bases and J 6 bases, leaving 9 bases between the germline ends. The DNA of the CDR3 is TGTGCCATCAGTGACCAGGCCCCCAATGAGCAGTTCTTC. This sequence encodes CAISDQAPNEQFF.

The rearrangement links TRBV20-1 to TRBJ2-2; D not certain. The CDR3 has 15 amino acids. Per germline, CDR1 DFQATT and CDR2 SNEGSKA (reference sequence). Between the trimmed V and J ends, which lost 0 bases and 2 bases, there was a span of 10 bases. In DNA, the CDR3 is TGCAGTGCTAGAGAAGGCGGCAAAAACACCGGGGAGCTGTTTTTT. Residues: CSAREGGKNTGELFF.

The chain has TRBV9 and TRBJ2-7; the D is unclear. The ends were cut back, 0 bases at V and 2 bases at J, with 12 bases in the middle. This CDR3 has 15 residues. Germline values: CDR1 SGDLS, CDR2 YYNGEE. CDR3 region: CASSVASTTPYEQYF. The CDR3 DNA sequence: TGTGCCAGCAGCGTAGCATCCACAACTCCCTACGAGCAGTACTTC.

The chain recombines TRBV11-1 with TRBJ2-1; a weak D match, TRBD1 (6 bases). CDR1 SGHAT and CDR2 FQDESV come from the germline V gene (reference sequence). V was trimmed by 3 bases and J by 7 bases, leaving 13 bases between them. This CDR3 spans 14 amino acids. CDR3: CASSFTRGGNEQFF. For the CDR3, the DNA is TGTGCCAGCAGCTTTACCAGGGGCGGGAATGAGCAGTTCTTC.

The J gene is TRBJ2-3, the V gene TRBV29-1; D ambiguous. The CDR3 has 12 amino acids. Germline loops: CDR1 SQVTM, CDR2 ANQGSEA. The ends were cut back, 3 bases at V and 4 bases at J, with 8 bases in the middle. The CDR3 spells CSVDRQADTQYF. The CDR3 coding sequence is TGCAGCGTTGATCGACAAGCAGATACGCAGTATTTT.

In its sample, this clonotype was seen a few times. V gene TRBV12-3 or TRBV12-4 combines with J gene TRBJ2-1; a possible D gene is TRBD1 (5 bases). The CDR3 length is 13 residues. Trimming removed 3 bases from V and 4 bases from J, with 7 bases in between. The DNA for the CDR3 is TGTGCCAGCAGTTTGGGGCGGTACAATGAGCAGTTCTTC. This encodes CASSLGRYNEQFF.

The chain joins TRBV29-1 to TRBJ2-5; 7 bases align to TRBD1. Germline-derived CDR1 and CDR2 are SQVTM and ANQGSEA. The CDR3 sequence is 13 residues long. Trimming removed 6 bases from V and 2 bases from J; junction bases left unmatched: 6. CDR3 protein: CSVGTGQQETQYF. CDR3 nucleotides: TGCAGCGTCGGTACGGGACAGCAAGAGACCCAGTACTTC.

The rearrangement links TRBV3-1 to TRBJ2-3, with 12 nucleotides matching TRBD2. V dropped 6 bases and J dropped 1; count of bases not matched to a gene: 5. The germline gives CDR1 LGHDT, CDR2 YNNKEL (reference sequence). This CDR3 contains 16 residues. The CDR3 DNA follows: TGTGCCAGCAGACGGACTAGCGGGGTGGGCACAGATACGCAGTATTTT. Translating it yields CASRRTSGVGTDTQYF.

The chain is built from TRBV5-1 and TRBJ2-5; TRBD2 matches at 10 bases. In germline, CDR1 is SGHRS, CDR2 YFSETQ. After removal of 4 bases from V and 11 bases from J, the junction contained 14 bases not matched to a gene. This CDR3 contains 15 residues. CDR3 loop: CASSIGLAAYNEQYF. DNA of the CDR3: TGCGCCAGCAGCATCGGACTAGCGGCCTACAATGAGCAGTACTTC. The full variable domain, completed using reference TRBV5-1 and TRBJ2-5, is KAGVTQTPRYLIKTRGQQVTLSCSPISGHRSVSWYQQTPGQGLQFLFEYFSETQRNKGNFPGRFSGRQFSNSRSEMNVSTLELGDSALYLCASSIGLAAYNEQYFGPGTRLLVL.

The V call is TRBV6-1, the J call TRBJ2-7; the D call may be TRBD1 or TRBD2 (6 bases each). Looked up from germline, CDR1 is MNHNS and CDR2 is SASEGT. This CDR3 region has 15 residues. V lost 2 bases to trimming and J lost 4 bases, with 15 bases between them. CDR3: CASSEYPGAPYEQYF. CDR3 DNA: TGTGCCAGCAGTGAATATCCGGGGGCGCCTTACGAGCAGTACTTC.

The rearrangement uses TRBV3-1 and TRBJ2-4, with 7 nucleotides matching TRBD2. The J call is doubtful: the DNA matches TRBJ2-7 better. Germline CDR1 and CDR2: LGHDT and YNNKEL (reference sequence). The CDR3 is made up of 15 amino acids. The CDR3 nucleotides read TGTGCCAGCAGCCAAGCGGCGGGAGATCCCTACGAGCAGTACTTC. This gives the protein CASSQAAGDPYEQYF.

V and J are TRBV11-2 and TRBJ1-4; a possible D gene is TRBD1 (6 bases). V lost 2 bases, J lost 6 bases, and 10 bases lay in between. This CDR3 region has 14 residues. CDR1 is SGHAT, CDR2 FQNNGV, per germline. This CDR3 is CASSLSGADEKLFF. CDR3 bases: TGTGCCAGCAGCTTATCGGGGGCGGATGAAAAACTGTTTTTT.

This clonotype has just a few counts. In nucleotides, the CDR3 is TGTGCCAGCAGTGTAACTACCGGCACAGATACGCAGTATTTT. Its translation is CASSVTTGTDTQYF. J is TRBJ2-3 and V is TRBV25-1; no clear D. CDR1 is MGHDK, CDR2 SYGVNS, per germline. This CDR3 is 14 amino acids long. The V gene lost 4 bases and the J gene lost 1 base, with 9 bases spanning the gap. Filled out from reference TRBV25-1 and TRBJ2-3, the complete variable domain reads EADIYQTPRYLVIGTGKKITLECSQTMGHDKMYWYQQDPGMELHLIHYSYGVNSTEKGDLSSESTVSRIRTEHFPLTLESARPSHTSQYLCASSVTTGTDTQYFGPGTRLTVL.

V usage is TRBV6-1 and J usage is TRBJ2-2; D might be TRBD1 or TRBD2, each matching 5 bases. This CDR3 is built from 15 residues. V shed 6 bases and J shed 5 bases, with 16 bases lying between them. Per the germline V gene, CDR1 is MNHNS and CDR2 is SASEGT. CDR3: CASRRVQGDTGELFF. The CDR3 DNA sequence: TGTGCCAGCAGACGGGTGCAGGGAGATACCGGGGAGCTGTTTTTT.

This clonotype has more than one count but fewer than ten. The chain couples TRBV7-9 to TRBJ2-3, with TRBD1 identical over 9 bases. This CDR3 contains 16 residues. The germline V gene has CDR1 SEHNR and CDR2 FQNEAQ (reference sequence). The V segment lost 5 bases and the J segment 0 bases; nucleotides outside the gene matches: 6. The CDR3 sequence is CASSPGTGPSTDTQYF. CDR3 sequence (DNA): TGTGCCAGCAGCCCTGGGACAGGGCCCAGCACAGATACGCAGTATTTT. Combining the CDR3 with reference TRBV7-9 and TRBJ2-3 gives the whole variable domain DTGVSQNPRHKITKRGQNVTFRCDPISEHNRLYWYRQTLGQGPEFLTYFQNEAQLEKSRLLSDRFSAERPKGSFSTLEIQRTEQGDSAMYLCASSPGTGPSTDTQYFGPGTRLTVL.